Below are 14 T cell receptor beta chains sequenced from a single sample in a study of patients and donors after allogeneic stem cell transplantation. One entry per CDR3 protein results from TCRdb running MiXCR on the RT-PCR reads. The sample lists about 150,000 distinct CDR3 sequences; roughly two fifths were seen once. The specimen sequenced was blood, either unsorted or a sorted T cell fraction (not recorded which). These receptors came from a human donor who was either an allogeneic HSCT recipient or a stem cell or donor lymphocyte infusion donor (not recorded which). It is not recorded whose cells these are; they may come from a transplant donor.

To note about this clonotype: The CDR3 carries no conserved terminal phenylalanine or tryptophan, so it likely arises from a read error. The V and J genes are TRBV12-3 or TRBV12-4 and TRBJ2-3; D ambiguous. This CDR3 is built from 13 residues. With 5 bases removed from V and 0 bases from J, the gap between germline ends came to 6 bases. Here the CDR3 reads CASSPTSTDTQYL. The DNA for the CDR3 is TGTGCCAGCAGTCCCACAAGCACAGATACGCAGTATTTG.

The rearrangement links TRBV28 to TRBJ2-3; 10 nucleotides match TRBD1. The ends lost 5 bases at V and 9 bases at J; junction bases unmatched: 2. This CDR3 has 12 amino acids. Germline V gene sequence: CDR1 MDHEN, CDR2 SYDVKM. The CDR3 region has the DNA TGTGCCAGCAGTGACAGGGGGCAGACGCAGTATTTT. Translating gives CASSDRGQTQYF.

The rearrangement links TRBV20-1 to TRBJ1-1, with unresolved D. CDR3 length: 16 residues. The germline V gene encodes CDR1 DFQATT and CDR2 SNEGSKA (reference sequence). V was trimmed by 0 bases and J by 1 base, leaving 15 bases between them. CDR3 nucleotide sequence: TGCAGTGCTAGAGATCTGGTCGTCAGTGCGAACACTGAAGCTTTCTTT. The encoded protein is CSARDLVVSANTEAFF.

V and J are TRBV4-3 and TRBJ2-7; tentatively, D is TRBD1 (6 bases). This CDR3 is built from 15 residues. Germline CDR1 and CDR2: LGHNA and YSLEER. The V gene lost 3 bases and the J gene lost 7 bases, with 19 bases spanning the gap. The CDR3 sequence is CASSQSWTDPLEQYF. CDR3 coding DNA: TGCGCCAGCAGCCAGAGCTGGACAGACCCCTTGGAGCAGTACTTC.

This clonotype was seen more than once but under ten times. The chain is built from TRBV10-3 and TRBJ1-3; D ambiguous. CDR1 and CDR2 from the germline V gene are ENHRY and SYGVKD. The CDR3 extends over 14 amino acids. V gave up 6 bases and J gave up 0 bases, with 9 bases separating them. The CDR3 reads CAIRGSSSGNTIYF. CDR3 coding DNA: TGTGCCATCAGGGGCTCGAGCTCTGGAAACACCATATATTTT.

This sequence joins TRBV6-5 and TRBJ1-1, with 9 bases fitting TRBD1. This CDR3 region has 13 residues. Unmatched junction bases numbered 6, after V lost 8 bases and J lost 5 bases. Germline values: CDR1 MNHEY, CDR2 SVGAGI. The DNA for the CDR3 is TGTGCCAGCTCGAGGGACAGGGTGACTGAAGCTTTCTTT. Translation: CASSRDRVTEAFF.

The V gene is TRBV20-1, the J gene TRBJ1-2, with 11 bases aligning to TRBD1. The CDR3 covers 16 residues. Trimming cost V 2 bases and J 4 bases; bases outside gene matches: 9. Looked up from germline, CDR1 is DFQATT and CDR2 is SNEGSKA (reference sequence). CDR3 protein: CSARPLGQGAIYGYTF. The DNA for the CDR3 is TGCAGTGCTAGACCTCTCGGACAGGGGGCCATCTATGGCTACACCTTC.

This clonotype has only a few counts. The chain uses TRBV6-5 and TRBJ1-6, with D hard to call. The CDR3 covers 12 residues. Per germline, CDR1 MNHEY and CDR2 SVGAGI. Trimming left V 11 bases short and J 6 bases short, with 11 bases between. CDR3 in amino acids: CAAGGFNSPLHF. The CDR3 DNA reads TGTGCCGCGGGCGGTTTTAATTCACCCCTCCACTTT.

Written as DNA, the CDR3 is TGTGCCAGCAGCTTGGCGGGGCGAAGTACTGAAGCTTTCTTT. It translates to CASSLAGRSTEAFF. V is TRBV5-8 and J is TRBJ1-1; TRBD1 might be the D (5 bases). The length of the CDR3 is 14 residues. The germline gives CDR1 SGHTS, CDR2 YDEGEE. Trimming took off 0 bases at V and 5 bases at J, with 11 bases between the two ends.

The chain joins TRBV9 to TRBJ1-2; D is ambiguous. Trimming took 1 base from V and 6 from J, leaving 10 bases between them. The CDR3 loop spans 13 amino acids. Germline CDR1 SGDLS, CDR2 YYNGEE. The CDR3 DNA reads TGTGCCAGCAGCGTAAGGGATCGTGATGGCTACACCTTC. Translation: CASSVRDRDGYTF.

The genes are TRBV3-1 and TRBJ2-2; 7 nucleotides agree with TRBD1. J was trimmed by 4 bases and V by 2 bases; bases with no gene match: 7. Germline V gene sequence: CDR1 LGHDT, CDR2 YNNKEL (reference sequence). The CDR3 extends over 16 amino acids. CDR3 bases: TGTGCCAGCAGCCAACCGACAGGGTTGGGCACCGGGGAGCTGTTTTTT. It encodes CASSQPTGLGTGELFF.

The chain has TRBV12-3 or TRBV12-4 and TRBJ2-1, with D possibly matching TRBD2 (5 bases). The CDR3 length is 17 residues. Trimming stripped 5 bases from V and 8 bases from J, with 25 bases between. CDR3 in amino acids: CASSPQPPGLTNYEQFF. The CDR3 region has the DNA TGTGCCAGCAGTCCGCAACCGCCGGGCCTGACTAATTATGAGCAGTTCTTC.

The rearrangement links TRBV3-1 to TRBJ2-3; no clear D. This CDR3 spans 17 amino acids. Deletions cut 1 base from V and 2 bases from J, with 16 bases between. Germline CDR1 and CDR2: LGHDT and YNNKEL (reference sequence). The CDR3 DNA reads TGTGCCAGCAGCCAAGGTTCAGCATCTACCACCACAGATACGCAGTATTTT. This gives the protein CASSQGSASTTTDTQYF.

This clonotype was counted between two and nine times. The CDR3 region is CASSTGTDGYTF. CDR3 sequence (DNA): TGCGCCAGCAGCACCGGGACAGATGGCTACACCTTC. The chain joins TRBV5-1 to TRBJ1-2, with 7 bases fitting TRBD1. After removal of 4 bases from V and 6 bases from J, the junction contained 3 bases not matched to a gene. CDR1 and CDR2 (germline): SGHRS, YFSETQ. This CDR3 spans 12 amino acids. The variable domain in full, completed from reference TRBV5-1 and TRBJ1-2, reads KAGVTQTPRYLIKTRGQQVTLSCSPISGHRSVSWYQQTPGQGLQFLFEYFSETQRNKGNFPGRFSGRQFSNSRSEMNVSTLELGDSALYLCASSTGTDGYTFGSGTRLTVV.